This TCR beta chain comes out of a study of blood T cell repertoires in COVID-19. Study summary: Whether acute or convalescent, the COVID-19 samples came from the United States, Italy and Spain.

The CDR3 has 16 residues. Germline assignment: CDR1 SGDLS and CDR2 YYNGEE. Trimming cost V 3 bases and J 7 bases; bases outside gene matches: 9. Authors' processing steps: Estimation of nucleated cell counts was performed using reference gene primer amplification. Method: immunoSEQ multiplex PCR; TCRdb's copy keeps in-frame clones and lacks some. V and J calls and clone size are given by that table; D and trimming were obtained from the DNA. Seen here are 200,000 or so clones, 70% to 90% observed once, and the top ten hold under 4%. All enrollees were about 18 to 89 years old and from under 25 US areas.

Sequencing input: PBMCs or T cells enriched from blood (not recorded which). This chain links TRBV9 with TRBJ1-5; TRBD1 matches at 11 bases. The receptor's source is a woman in her thirties or forties with acute COVID-19. The CDR3 sequence: CASSGSPGQGGQPQHF. CDR3 nucleotides: TGTGCCAGCAGCGGTTCCCCGGGACAGGGGGGGCAGCCCCAGCATTTT.